The sequence of this T cell receptor (beta chain) was determined in a study of human T cells and chemical hapten exposure. At the level of the study: Scalp application of diphenylcyclopropenone was performed weekly in patients across the entire approximately 26-week study. The patch tests put 0.01% DPC on the skin of the upper back and were read 6 days later.

The time point: pre-sensitization, week 0. Treatment noted: therapeutic diphenylcyclopropenone sensitization with weekly scalp DPC. TCRdb reprocessed the RACE reads with MiXCR, giving one entry per CDR3 protein. The sample records some 200,000 distinct CDR3 sequences, around 30% being singletons. The material sequenced was whole blood, taken in connection with sensitization to the hapten diphenylcyclopropenone (DPC). The origin of this receptor is a woman aged 25 to 45 with alopecia areata. Some clones in this sample may be carry-over from other donors' samples.

For the CDR3, the DNA is TGTGCCAGCAGCCCCGCCGGGGCGGGAGGCCCTCATCGCGCGCAGTATTTT. This sequence encodes CASSPAGAGGPHRAQYF. This chain joins TRBV28 and TRBJ2-3; 8 bases align to TRBD2. The CDR3 has 17 residues. The V gene end was trimmed by 6 bases and the J gene end by 10 bases; junction bases not matched to a gene: 21. The germline V gene encodes CDR1 MDHEN and CDR2 SYDVKM.